The clone carrying this T cell receptor (beta chain) appeared many times. Its target is unknown. The sequenced fragment ends 3 residues before the CDR3 boundary, so the rest is inferred from the germline J gene. The data stem from a study of T cell clonality in common variable immunodeficiency. Study-wide points: Reportedly, TCR beta sequences from common variable immunodeficiency showed fewer deletions and N-nucleotide insertions.

Patients and controls were mostly of Caucasian heritage. TCRdb keeps only in-frame clones here, not all; method: immunoSEQ multiplex PCR. The sample was found to contain more than 45,000 clones, and every one recurs. The CDR3 runs to 14 residues. With V trimmed by 4 bases and J by 5 bases, 5 bases remained unmatched. Germline loops: CDR1 SGHRS, CDR2 YFSETQ. This chain connects TRBV5-1 to TRBJ2-3, with 9 bases matching TRBD1. This clonotype was obtained from a person aged 18 to 70 in good health. Source material: peripheral blood mononuclear cells. The CDR3 is CASSADRGKDTQYF. The DNA read from the CDR3 is TGCGCCAGCAGCGCGGACAGGGGAAAAGATACG.